This TCR beta chain originates from a study of cytomegalovirus exposure and HLA in healthy donors. Study conclusions and caveats: According to an earlier analysis, most TCR beta V segments yielded productive rearrangements about 87% or about 30% of the time.

About this clone itself: Its antigen remains unidentified.

PCR primers comprised 60 Vbeta and 13 Jbeta primers. The repertoire was sequenced with immunoSEQ multiplex PCR; TCRdb's copy has only in-frame clones and lacks some. The table shows about 210,000 clones, with roughly 80% occurring only once. This CDR3 spans 16 amino acids. V was shortened by 0 bases and J by 9 bases, with 19 bases between the two germline ends. CDR1 and CDR2 (germline): SGHRS, YFSETQ. The TCR sequence derives from a man younger than 40 in good health and CMV-seronegative. The sequencing input was PBMCs. This chain joins TRBV5-1 and TRBJ2-1; possibly TRBD2 for D (6 bases). The chain's CDR3 is CASSLEEGLTHGEQFF. CDR3 DNA sequence: TGCGCCAGCAGCTTGGAGGAGGGATTGACTCATGGTGAGCAGTTCTTC.